This entry lists 24 T cell receptor beta chains sequenced from one sample in a study of control samples from healthy donors and cancer patients. Measured with immunoSEQ multiplex PCR; TCRdb has only the in-frame clones, and not every one. The repertoire holds about 65,000 clones, with around nine tenths as singletons. Material for sequencing was PBMCs. Receptor source: a woman aged 45-65 years with colorectal cancer.

The chain joins TRBV24-1 to TRBJ2-1; 8 bases map to TRBD1. The V gene end was trimmed by 0 bases and the J gene end by 13 bases; junction bases not matched to a gene: 7. The CDR3 runs to 14 residues. CDR1 and CDR2 (germline): KGHDR, SFDVKD. The CDR3 DNA is TGTGCCACCAGTGATTTGCCGGGGACAGGTTCTCAGTTCTTC. Protein: CATSDLPGTGSQFF.

This chain links TRBV11-3 with TRBJ2-1; 7 positions match TRBD2. Per the germline V gene, CDR1 is SGHNT and CDR2 is YENEEA. CDR3 length: 17 residues. V lost 3 bases and J lost 5; bases outside the gene matches: 13. The CDR3 sequence is CASSLGGSRGTHNEQFF. CDR3 DNA: TGTGCCAGCAGCTTGGGGGGGAGCAGAGGGACCCACAATGAGCAGTTCTTC.

The rearrangement joins TRBV19 to TRBJ1-2, with D possibly matching TRBD1 (6 bases). This CDR3 spans 13 amino acids. V lost 3 bases and J lost 8, with 13 bases in between. Looked up from germline, CDR1 is LNHDA and CDR2 is SQIVND (reference sequence). The CDR3 region has the DNA TGTGCCAGTAGTATCCCACAGGGCGGAGGCTACACCTTC. Its protein is CASSIPQGGGYTF.

The rearrangement joins TRBV5-4 to TRBJ1-1, with D hard to call. The V end lost 4 bases, the J end lost 3 bases, and 13 bases lay between the germline ends. Per the germline V gene, CDR1 is SGHNT and CDR2 is YYREEE (reference sequence). The CDR3 consists of 14 residues. CDR3 sequence reads: CASSGPQRDTEAFF. The CDR3 nucleotides are TGTGCCAGCAGCGGTCCCCAGAGGGACACTGAAGCTTTCTTT.

V is TRBV7-2 and J is TRBJ1-1, with D unclear. The CDR3 consists of 15 residues. The germline gives CDR1 SGHTA, CDR2 FQGNSA. The V end lost 6 bases, the J end lost 4 bases, and 18 bases lay between the germline ends. The DNA for the CDR3 is TGTGCCAGCAGTTTTTCGGAGACAATTCTCACTGAAGCTTTCTTT. This sequence encodes CASSFSETILTEAFF.

The chain employs TRBV11-2 and TRBJ2-7, with 9 bases identical to TRBD2. CDR3 length: 20 residues. Germline values: CDR1 SGHAT, CDR2 FQNNGV. V dropped 0 bases and J dropped 3; count of bases not matched to a gene: 18. In DNA form, the CDR3 reads TGTGCCAGCAGCTTAGACGTGGCAGGAGGGTGGTGGACTAGCGACTACGAGCAGTACTTC. It codes for CASSLDVAGGWWTSDYEQYF.

The V and J genes are TRBV18 and TRBJ2-1; TRBD2 matches 13 bases. Losses at the gene ends were 4 bases for V and 11 bases for J; bases not matched to a gene: 11. The germline gives CDR1 KGHSH, CDR2 LQKENI. This CDR3 region has 16 residues. CDR3 bases: TGTGCCAGCTCACAGGGACTAGCGGGGTATTACAGTAAGCAGTTCTTC. Its protein is CASSQGLAGYYSKQFF.

The CDR3, as DNA: TGCGCCAGCAGCCCGGCGGGGGGGCCTACAGATACGCAGTATTTT. Translation: CASSPAGGPTDTQYF. The V and J genes are TRBV5-1 and TRBJ2-3; 9 positions agree with TRBD2. The CDR3 loop spans 15 amino acids. The V and J ends lost 4 bases and 3 bases, in that order; junction bases with no gene match: 6. Germline CDR1 and CDR2: SGHRS and YFSETQ.

This clone appeared a single time. The V and J genes are TRBV28 and TRBJ1-5, with D unclear. The CDR3 runs to 13 residues. V lost 4 bases and J 4 bases, leaving 8 bases between the germline ends. CDR1 MDHEN and CDR2 SYDVKM come from the germline V gene. The CDR3 region is CASSSRINQPQHF. CDR3 nucleotide sequence: TGTGCCAGCAGTTCCAGAATAAATCAGCCCCAGCATTTT. Full variable domain (remainder filled in from reference TRBV28 and TRBJ1-5): DVKVTQSSRYLVKRTGEKVFLECVQDMDHENMFWYRQDPGLGLRLIYFSYDVKMKEKGDIPEGYSVSREKKERFSLILESASTNQTSMYLCASSSRINQPQHFGDGTRLSIL.

The rearrangement joins TRBV5-1 to TRBJ2-5; D is unresolved. The CDR3 loop spans 14 amino acids. Germline lookup yields CDR1 SGHRS and CDR2 YFSETQ. V was shortened by 0 bases and J by 5 bases, with 11 bases between the two germline ends. CDR3 amino acids: CASSLVGSVETQYF. CDR3 DNA: TGCGCCAGCAGCTTGGTCGGTTCGGTGGAGACCCAGTACTTC.

V usage is TRBV5-1 and J usage is TRBJ2-3, with D maybe TRBD2 (5 bases). CDR1 is SGHRS and CDR2 is YFSETQ in the germline V gene. The CDR3 covers 15 residues. Deletions cut 4 bases from V and 6 bases from J, with 18 bases between. The CDR3 reads CASSPTRGVSDTQYF. In nucleotides, the CDR3 is TGCGCCAGCAGCCCCACCCGGGGAGTCTCGGATACGCAGTATTTT.

This chain connects TRBV19 to TRBJ2-5; 9 nucleotides agree with TRBD1. The V gene's germline CDR1 is LNHDA and CDR2 SQIVND (reference sequence). The CDR3 has 13 residues. Trimming at V came to 3 bases and at J to 9 bases, leaving 5 bases not matched to a gene. This CDR3 is CASSMLDRGSQYF. CDR3 sequence (DNA): TGTGCCAGTAGTATGTTGGACAGGGGATCCCAGTACTTC.

The rearrangement links TRBV10-3 to TRBJ2-1, with 8 bases matching TRBD2. This CDR3 has 19 amino acids. After removal of 5 bases from V and 0 bases from J, the junction contained 15 bases not matched to a gene. The germline CDR1 and CDR2 sequences are ENHRY and SYGVKD. The CDR3 sequence: CAISSDKAGREVSYNEQFF. The DNA for the CDR3 is TGTGCCATCAGTAGTGACAAGGCCGGGAGGGAGGTCTCCTACAATGAGCAGTTCTTC.

The genes are TRBV5-4 and TRBJ2-5; 13 nucleotides agree with TRBD2. The CDR3 is 16 amino acids. Unmatched junction bases numbered 4, after V lost 2 bases and J lost 3 bases. CDR1 is SGHNT and CDR2 is YYREEE in the germline V gene (reference sequence). The DNA of the CDR3 is TGTGCCAGCAGCTTATCGACTAGCGGGGGGAAAGAGACCCAGTACTTC. It specifies CASSLSTSGGKETQYF.

This sequence joins TRBV2 and TRBJ1-2; TRBD1 agrees at 8 bases. V lost 6 bases, J lost 2 bases, and 11 bases stayed unmatched. Germline V lookup: CDR1 SNHLY, CDR2 FYNNEI. This CDR3 has 16 amino acids. CDR3 coding DNA: TGTGCCAGCAGGAAGGGAACGGACAGGGTAAACTATGGCTACACCTTC. Its translation is CASRKGTDRVNYGYTF.

V is TRBV30 and J is TRBJ2-3, with 9 bases that match TRBD2. This CDR3 has 17 amino acids. V shed 0 bases and J 2 bases; nucleotides not matched to a gene: 9. Germline V gene data show CDR1 as GTSNPN and CDR2 as SVGIG (reference sequence). The CDR3 DNA reads as TGTGCCTGGAGTGTGTCCCTGGCGGGGGGGCCCACAGATACGCAGTATTTT. Amino acid sequence: CAWSVSLAGGPTDTQYF.

This chain joins TRBV20-1 and TRBJ1-4; D is uncertain. The CDR3 contains 11 residues. V was trimmed by 6 bases and J by 8 bases, leaving 10 bases between them. Germline CDR1 and CDR2: DFQATT and SNEGSKA (reference sequence). Here the CDR3 reads CSAPLYEKLFF. The CDR3 DNA follows: TGCAGTGCCCCGTTGTACGAAAAACTGTTTTTT.

The gene calls are TRBV28 and TRBJ2-1, with D uncertain. V lost 3 bases to trimming and J lost 9 bases, with 18 bases between them. Germline values: CDR1 MDHEN, CDR2 SYDVKM. The CDR3 consists of 15 residues. The CDR3 coding sequence is TGTGCCAGCAGTTTTTTCTCCTTGGAAAGTGGTGAGCAGTTCTTC. Translated: CASSFFSLESGEQFF.

The V and J genes are TRBV2 and TRBJ2-1, with D perhaps TRBD2 (6 bases). Trimming removed 8 bases from V and 6 bases from J, with 17 bases in between. The length of the CDR3 is 14 residues. Germline V gene sequence: CDR1 SNHLY, CDR2 FYNNEI. The CDR3 DNA reads as TGTGCCAGCGGGGCCGGGACTCCCCCCAATGAGCAGTTCTTC. Its translation is CASGAGTPPNEQFF. The full variable domain, in which reference TRBV2 and TRBJ2-1 provide the parts outside the CDR3, is EPEVTQTPSHQVTQMGQEVILRCVPISNHLYFYWYRQILGQKVEFLVSFYNNEISEKSEIFDDQFSVERPDGSNFTLKIRSTKLEDSAMYFCASGAGTPPNEQFFGPGTRLTVL.

This clone has more than one count but fewer than ten. CDR3 sequence (DNA): TGTGCCAGCAGCCAAGAGAGGGGGGGACCCCAAGAGACCCAGTACTTC. Translation gives CASSQERGGPQETQYF. The chain combines TRBV3-1 (or the pseudogene TRBV3-2) with TRBJ2-5; D possibly corresponds to TRBD2 (7 bases). V lost 0 bases, J lost 1 base, and 12 bases lay in between. Germline lookup yields CDR1 LGHDT and CDR2 YNNKEL (reference sequence). The CDR3 spans 16 residues.

The chain is built from TRBV28 and TRBJ1-1; 7 nucleotides agree with TRBD1. V gave up 4 bases and J gave up 2 bases; unmatched junction bases: 4. Germline V gene sequence: CDR1 MDHEN, CDR2 SYDVKM. The CDR3 loop spans 14 amino acids. CDR3 amino acids: CASSSGGGNTEAFF. For the CDR3, the DNA is TGTGCCAGCAGTTCAGGGGGAGGAAACACTGAAGCTTTCTTT.

The CDR3 region has the DNA TGTGCCAGCAGTTTCTCCCTACAGGGGGCTAGCTATGGCTACACCTTC. This encodes CASSFSLQGASYGYTF. V and J are TRBV28 and TRBJ1-2; 9 bases agree with TRBD1. V trimming: 3 bases; J trimming: 4 bases; junction bases outside the gene matches: 9. Per the germline V gene, CDR1 is MDHEN and CDR2 is SYDVKM. The CDR3 has 16 residues.

This chain links TRBV13 with TRBJ2-5; TRBD1 is a possible D gene (6 bases). Germline V gives CDR1 PRHDT, CDR2 FYEKMQ (reference sequence). Trimming cost V 2 bases and J 5 bases, with 18 bases left between them. The CDR3 runs 16 residues. CDR3 residues: CASSLTPTGIGETQYF. CDR3 DNA: TGTGCCAGCAGCTTAACCCCCACAGGGATAGGGGAGACCCAGTACTTC.

J is TRBJ1-2 and V is TRBV10-3; 7 nucleotides agree with TRBD1. J was trimmed by 4 bases and V by 2 bases; bases with no gene match: 10. Germline values: CDR1 ENHRY, CDR2 SYGVKD. The CDR3 is 16 residues long. The CDR3 coding sequence is TGTGCCATCAGTGAGACGTTCGGGACAGATCTCTATGGCTACACCTTC. Encoded protein: CAISETFGTDLYGYTF.